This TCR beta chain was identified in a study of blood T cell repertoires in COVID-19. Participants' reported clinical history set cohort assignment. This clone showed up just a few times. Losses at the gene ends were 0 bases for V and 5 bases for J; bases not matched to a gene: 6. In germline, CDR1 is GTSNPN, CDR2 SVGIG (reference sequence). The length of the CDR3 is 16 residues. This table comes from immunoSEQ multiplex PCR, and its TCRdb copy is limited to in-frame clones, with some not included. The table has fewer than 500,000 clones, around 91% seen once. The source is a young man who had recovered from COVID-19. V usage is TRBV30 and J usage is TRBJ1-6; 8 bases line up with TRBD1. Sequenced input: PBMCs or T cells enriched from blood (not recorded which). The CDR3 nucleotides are TGTGCCTGGAGTGTACGCTGGGGACAGGATAATTCACCCCTCCACTTT. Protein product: CAWSVRWGQDNSPLHF.